The TCR beta chain described here comes from a study of cytomegalovirus exposure and HLA in healthy donors. Germline lookup yields CDR1 SGHRS and CDR2 YFSETQ. The CDR3 length is 15 residues. V dropped 4 bases and J dropped 5; count of bases not matched to a gene: 11. Remarks on this clone: What it binds is not known.

In the PCR, 60 Vbeta and 13 Jbeta primers were used. Repertoires were generated with immunoSEQ multiplex PCR, while TCRdb's copy carries only in-frame clones and drops some. Among approximately 170,000 clones listed, roughly three quarters were seen once. Overall study results and limits: Fewer than 200 TCR beta chains were listed as cytomegalovirus-associated.

The sequencing sample was made of PBMCs. The chain recombines TRBV5-1 with TRBJ1-1, with 7 positions matching TRBD1. This sequence was found in a woman in her 40s in good health and CMV-seropositive. The CDR3 loop reads CASSDLTGLGTEAFF. The CDR3, as DNA: TGCGCCAGCAGCGACCTGACAGGGCTGGGGACTGAAGCTTTCTTT.